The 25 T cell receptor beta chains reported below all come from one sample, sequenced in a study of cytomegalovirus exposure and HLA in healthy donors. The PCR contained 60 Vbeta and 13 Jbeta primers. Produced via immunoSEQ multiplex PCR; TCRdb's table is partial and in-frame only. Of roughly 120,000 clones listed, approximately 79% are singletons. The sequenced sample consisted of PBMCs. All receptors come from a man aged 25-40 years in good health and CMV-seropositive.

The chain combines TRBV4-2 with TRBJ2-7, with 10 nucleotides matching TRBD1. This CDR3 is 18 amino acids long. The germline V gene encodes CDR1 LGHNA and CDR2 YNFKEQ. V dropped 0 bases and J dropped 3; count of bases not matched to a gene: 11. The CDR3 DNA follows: TGTGCCAGCAGCCAAGATCATGCCTCCGGGGACAGGGGCTACGAGCAGTACTTC. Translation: CASSQDHASGDRGYEQYF.

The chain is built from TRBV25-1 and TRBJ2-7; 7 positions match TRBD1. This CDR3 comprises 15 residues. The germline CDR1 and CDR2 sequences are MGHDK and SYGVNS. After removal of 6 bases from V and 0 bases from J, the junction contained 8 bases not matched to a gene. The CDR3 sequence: CASSEKGGYSYEQYF. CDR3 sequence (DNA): TGTGCCAGCAGCGAAAAAGGGGGCTACTCCTACGAGCAGTACTTC.

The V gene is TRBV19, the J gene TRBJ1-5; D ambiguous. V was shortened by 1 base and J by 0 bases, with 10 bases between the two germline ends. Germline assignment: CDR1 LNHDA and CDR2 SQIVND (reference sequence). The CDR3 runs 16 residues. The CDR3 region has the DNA TGTGCCAGTAGTATAGGAGGGTATGTTAGCAATCAGCCCCAGCATTTT. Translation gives CASSIGGYVSNQPQHF.

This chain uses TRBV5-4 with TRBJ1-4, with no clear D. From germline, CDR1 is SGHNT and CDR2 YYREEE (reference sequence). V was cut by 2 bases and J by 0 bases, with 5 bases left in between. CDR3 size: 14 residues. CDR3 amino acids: CASSFFPTNEKLFF. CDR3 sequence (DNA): TGTGCCAGCAGCTTCTTTCCAACTAATGAAAAACTGTTTTTT.

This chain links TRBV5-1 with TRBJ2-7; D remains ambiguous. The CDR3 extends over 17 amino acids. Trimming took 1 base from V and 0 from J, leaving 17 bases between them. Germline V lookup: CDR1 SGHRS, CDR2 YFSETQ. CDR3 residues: CASSLNVRLKSSYEQYF. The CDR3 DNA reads TGCGCCAGCAGCTTGAATGTGCGTCTCAAGAGCTCCTACGAGCAGTACTTC.

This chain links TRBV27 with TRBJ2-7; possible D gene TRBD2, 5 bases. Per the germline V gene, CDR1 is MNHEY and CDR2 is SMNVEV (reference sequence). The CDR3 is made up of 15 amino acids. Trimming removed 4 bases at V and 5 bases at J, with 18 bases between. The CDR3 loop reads CASSSRTGFHHEQYF. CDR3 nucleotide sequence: TGTGCCAGCAGTTCTCGGACGGGGTTCCACCACGAGCAGTACTTC.

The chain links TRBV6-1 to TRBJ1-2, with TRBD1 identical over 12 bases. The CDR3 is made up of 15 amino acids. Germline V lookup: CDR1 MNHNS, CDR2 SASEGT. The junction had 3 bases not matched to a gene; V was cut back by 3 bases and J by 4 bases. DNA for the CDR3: TGTGCCAGCAGTGAGGGGACAGGGGGCTTCTATGGCTACACCTTC. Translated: CASSEGTGGFYGYTF.

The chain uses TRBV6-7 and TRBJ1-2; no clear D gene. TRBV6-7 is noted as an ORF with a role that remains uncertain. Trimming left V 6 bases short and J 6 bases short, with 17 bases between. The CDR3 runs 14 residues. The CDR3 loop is CASRSDRGRDGYTF. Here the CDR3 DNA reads TGTGCCAGCAGATCCGACCGCGGTCGGGATGGCTACACCTTC.

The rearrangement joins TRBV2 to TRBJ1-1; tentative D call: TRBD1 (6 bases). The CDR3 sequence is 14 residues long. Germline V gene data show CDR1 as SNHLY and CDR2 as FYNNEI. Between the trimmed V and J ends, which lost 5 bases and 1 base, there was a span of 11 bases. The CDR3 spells CASSQQGSNTEAFF. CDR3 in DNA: TGTGCCAGCAGTCAACAGGGTTCGAACACTGAAGCTTTCTTT.

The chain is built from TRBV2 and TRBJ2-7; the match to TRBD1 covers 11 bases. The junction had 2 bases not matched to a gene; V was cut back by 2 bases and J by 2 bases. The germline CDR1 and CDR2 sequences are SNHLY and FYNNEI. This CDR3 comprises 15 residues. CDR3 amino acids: CASSEWGQGAYEQYF. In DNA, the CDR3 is TGTGCCAGCAGTGAATGGGGACAGGGGGCCTACGAGCAGTACTTC.

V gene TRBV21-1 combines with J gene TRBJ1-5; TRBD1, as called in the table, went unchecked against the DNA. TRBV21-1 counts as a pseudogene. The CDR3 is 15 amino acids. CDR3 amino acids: CASSKRGGYNQPQHF. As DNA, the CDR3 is TGTGCCAGCAGCAAACGAGGGGGATACAATCAGCCCCAGCATTTT.

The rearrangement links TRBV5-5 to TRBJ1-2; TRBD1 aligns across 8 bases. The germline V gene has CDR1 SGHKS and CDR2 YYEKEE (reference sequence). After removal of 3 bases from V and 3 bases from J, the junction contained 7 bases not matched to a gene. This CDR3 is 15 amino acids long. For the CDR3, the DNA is TGTGCCAGCAGCTATGGACAGGGCAGAGACTATGGCTACACCTTC. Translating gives CASSYGQGRDYGYTF.

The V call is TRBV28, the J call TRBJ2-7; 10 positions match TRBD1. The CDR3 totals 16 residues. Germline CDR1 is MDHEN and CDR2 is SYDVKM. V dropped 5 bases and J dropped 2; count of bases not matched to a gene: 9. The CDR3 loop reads CASSLNPGQGTYEQYF. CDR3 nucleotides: TGTGCCAGCAGTCTTAATCCGGGACAGGGGACCTACGAGCAGTACTTC.

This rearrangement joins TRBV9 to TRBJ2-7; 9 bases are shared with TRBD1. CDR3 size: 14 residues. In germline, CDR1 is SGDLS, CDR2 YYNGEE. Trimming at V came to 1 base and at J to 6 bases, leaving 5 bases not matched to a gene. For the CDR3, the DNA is TGTGCCAGCAGCGTAAGGGACAGGGCCCCCGAGCAGTACTTC. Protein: CASSVRDRAPEQYF.

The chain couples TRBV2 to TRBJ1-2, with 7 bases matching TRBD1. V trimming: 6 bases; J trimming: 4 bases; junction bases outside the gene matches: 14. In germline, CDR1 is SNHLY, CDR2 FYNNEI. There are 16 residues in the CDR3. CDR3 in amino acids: CASSPQGDRGFYGYTF. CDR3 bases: TGTGCCAGCAGCCCCCAGGGGGACAGAGGGTTCTATGGCTACACCTTC.

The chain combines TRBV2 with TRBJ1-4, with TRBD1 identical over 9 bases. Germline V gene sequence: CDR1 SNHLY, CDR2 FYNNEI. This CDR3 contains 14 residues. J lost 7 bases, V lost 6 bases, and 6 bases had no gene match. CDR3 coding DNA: TGTGCCAGCAGGGTACAGGGGGCGGGTGAAAAACTGTTTTTT. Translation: CASRVQGAGEKLFF.

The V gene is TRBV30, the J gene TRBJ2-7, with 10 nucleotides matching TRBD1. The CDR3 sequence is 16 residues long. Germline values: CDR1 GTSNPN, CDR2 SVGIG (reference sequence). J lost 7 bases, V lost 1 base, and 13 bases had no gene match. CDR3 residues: CAWSDVFGTGVWEQYF. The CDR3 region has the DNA TGTGCCTGGAGTGACGTTTTTGGGACAGGGGTGTGGGAGCAGTACTTC.

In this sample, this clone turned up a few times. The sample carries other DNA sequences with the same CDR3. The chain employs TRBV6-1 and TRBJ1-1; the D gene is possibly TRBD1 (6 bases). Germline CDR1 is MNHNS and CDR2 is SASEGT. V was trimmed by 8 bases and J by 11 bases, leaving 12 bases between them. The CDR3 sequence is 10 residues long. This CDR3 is CASSSRGAFF. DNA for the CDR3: TGTGCCAGCTCTTCGAGGGGGGCTTTCTTT.

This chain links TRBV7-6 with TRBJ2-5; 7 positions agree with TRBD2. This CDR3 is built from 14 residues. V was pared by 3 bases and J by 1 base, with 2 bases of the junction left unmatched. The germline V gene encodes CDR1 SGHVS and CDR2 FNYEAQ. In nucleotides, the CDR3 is TGTGCCAGCAGCTTCGGGGGGTCCCAAGAGACCCAGTACTTC. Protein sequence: CASSFGGSQETQYF.

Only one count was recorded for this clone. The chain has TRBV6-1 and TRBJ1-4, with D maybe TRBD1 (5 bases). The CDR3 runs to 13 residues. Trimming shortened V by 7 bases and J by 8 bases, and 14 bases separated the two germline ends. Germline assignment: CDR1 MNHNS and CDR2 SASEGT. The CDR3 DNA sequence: TGTGCCAGCACTACACAGGCGGGGGAAAAACTGTTTTTT. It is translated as CASTTQAGEKLFF.

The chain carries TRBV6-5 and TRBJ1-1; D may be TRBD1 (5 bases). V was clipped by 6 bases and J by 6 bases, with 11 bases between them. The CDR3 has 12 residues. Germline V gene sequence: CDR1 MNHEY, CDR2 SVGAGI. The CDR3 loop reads CASSPPGAEAFF. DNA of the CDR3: TGTGCCAGCAGCCCCCCGGGGGCTGAAGCTTTCTTT.

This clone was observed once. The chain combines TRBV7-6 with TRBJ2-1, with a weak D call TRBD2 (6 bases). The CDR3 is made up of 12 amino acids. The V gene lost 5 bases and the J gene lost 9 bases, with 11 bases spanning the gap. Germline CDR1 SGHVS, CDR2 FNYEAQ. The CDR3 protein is CASSARDFEQFF. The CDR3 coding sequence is TGTGCCAGCAGCGCTAGGGACTTTGAGCAGTTCTTC.

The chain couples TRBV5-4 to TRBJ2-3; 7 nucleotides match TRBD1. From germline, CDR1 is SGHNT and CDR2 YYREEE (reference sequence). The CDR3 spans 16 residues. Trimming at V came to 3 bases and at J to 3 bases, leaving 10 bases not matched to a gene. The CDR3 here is CASSYYDRDGTDTQYF. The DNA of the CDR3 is TGTGCCAGCAGCTATTATGACAGGGATGGAACAGATACGCAGTATTTT.

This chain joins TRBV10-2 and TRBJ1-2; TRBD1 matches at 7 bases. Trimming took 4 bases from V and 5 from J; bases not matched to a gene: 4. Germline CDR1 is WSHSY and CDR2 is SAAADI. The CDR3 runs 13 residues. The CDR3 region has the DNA TGCGCCAGCAGTGGTCCAGGGGGGTATGGCTACACCTTC. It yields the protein CASSGPGGYGYTF.

The chain's CDR3 is CASSPIAGGPEQYF. The CDR3 DNA sequence: TGTGCCAGCAGCCCAATAGCGGGGGGGCCTGAGCAGTACTTC. The V call is TRBV11-2, the J call TRBJ2-7, with TRBD2 identical over 11 bases. Germline-derived CDR1 and CDR2 are SGHAT and FQNNGV. J lost 7 bases, V lost 5 bases, and 7 bases had no gene match. The CDR3 length is 14 residues. Filled out from reference TRBV11-2 and TRBJ2-7, the complete variable domain reads EAGVAQSPRYKIIEKRQSVAFWCNPISGHATLYWYQQILGQGPKLLIQFQNNGVVDDSQLPKDRFSAERLKGVDSTLKIQPAKLEDSAVYLCASSPIAGGPEQYFGPGTRLTVT.